This TCR beta chain was obtained from a study of beta chain features in type 1 diabetes. Every isolated RNA sample was fully reverse transcribed, so sequencing captured expressed TCRB transcripts. Sequencing was performed with immunoSEQ multiplex PCR; in TCRdb, only in-frame clones are kept and a portion is missing. The table lists hundreds of thousands of clones, around 28% of them singletons, with 0.06% to 0.07% in the top ten. This CDR3 is built from 15 residues. V was pared by 1 base and J by 2 bases, with 11 bases between. Germline V lookup: CDR1 SGHKS, CDR2 YYEKEE (reference sequence). A heparinised blood draw that averaged about 100 mL was obtained once from each donor. Sort purity for all populations was recorded as exceeding 98%. About this clone: Its antigen is currently unknown.

Findings and caveats of the study: Cells with high TCR expression could be over-represented by cDNA sequencing. Equally in patients and controls, PCR might preferentially amplify shorter templates.

The sample was naive CD4+ T cells from blood. V gene TRBV5-5 combines with J gene TRBJ2-3; D uncertain. The origin of this receptor is a man aged 18-30 years in good health. CDR3 protein: CASSLLTPVTDTQYF. The CDR3 region has the DNA TGTGCCAGCAGCTTGCTGACACCCGTCACAGATACGCAGTATTTT.